What follows describes a single T cell receptor (beta chain). The sample comes from a study of cytomegalovirus exposure and HLA in healthy donors. V lost 0 bases and J 8 bases, leaving 17 bases between the germline ends. In germline, CDR1 is SNHLY, CDR2 FYNNEI. This CDR3 comprises 16 residues. 60 Vbeta and 13 Jbeta primers were used in PCR. Profiling relied on immunoSEQ multiplex PCR, and the TCRdb table lists in-frame clones only, not all of them. The table includes 150,000 to 200,000 clones, just under 80% detected once. The chain carries TRBV2 and TRBJ2-1; D may be TRBD2 (5 bases). Sequenced: PBMCs. The receptor's source is a woman aged 25 to 45 in good health and CMV-seropositive. DNA of the CDR3: TGTGCCAGCAGTGAAGCCGCGGGCCCGATGTCGGATGAGCAGTTCTTC. It is translated as CASSEAAGPMSDEQFF.